This entry concerns a single T cell receptor (beta chain). Antigen: not known. The record originates from a study of molecular identifiers for immune sequencing clone quantification. Whole-study findings and limits: Spiked Jurkat TCR RNA originating from one cell could reportedly be identified amid approximately 950,000 naive cells.

Naive CD8 T cells were picked out by sorting for CD8+CD4-CCR7+CD45RA+. Unmatched junction bases numbered 4, after V lost 5 bases and J lost 0 bases. CDR1 and CDR2 (germline): MDHEN, SYDVKM. This CDR3 has 15 amino acids. One entry per CDR3 protein, called by TCRdb with MiXCR from the PCR reads. The sample holds some 88,000 distinct CDR3 sequences; around a fifth are singletons and the top ten take around 1%. The sequenced sample consisted of naive CD8+ T cells from blood, with Jurkat cell RNA spiked in. Subset given: FACS-sorted CD8+CD4-CCR7+CD45RA+ naive T cells. The chain links TRBV28 to TRBJ2-1; 7 bases map to TRBD1. The origin of this receptor is a human donor in good health. Some libraries in this study had Jurkat cell RNA spiked in. For the CDR3, the DNA is TGTGCCAGCAGTACCCGGGACAGCTCCTACAATGAGCAGTTCTTC. Its translation: CASSTRDSSYNEQFF.